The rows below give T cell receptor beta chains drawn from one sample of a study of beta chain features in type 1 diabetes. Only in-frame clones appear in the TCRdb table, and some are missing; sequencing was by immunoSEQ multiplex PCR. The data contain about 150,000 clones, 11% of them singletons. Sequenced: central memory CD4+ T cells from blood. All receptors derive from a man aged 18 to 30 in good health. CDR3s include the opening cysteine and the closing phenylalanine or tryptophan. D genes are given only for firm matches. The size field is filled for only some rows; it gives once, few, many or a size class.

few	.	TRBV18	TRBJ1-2	CASSPTRDPRMGYTF	TGTGCCAGCTCACCTACTCGGGATCCCCGGATGGGCTACACCTTC
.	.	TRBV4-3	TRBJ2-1	CASSQDGRTMYNEQFF	TGCGCCAGCAGCCAAGATGGAAGGACCATGTACAATGAGCAGTTCTTC
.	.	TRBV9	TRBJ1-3	CASSVLGSGNTIYF	TGTGCCAGCAGCGTCCTTGGCTCTGGAAACACCATATATTTT
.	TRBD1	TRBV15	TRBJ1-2	CATSLQGQAPNYGYTF	TGTGCCACCAGCTTACAGGGACAGGCCCCTAACTATGGCTACACCTTC
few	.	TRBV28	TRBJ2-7	CASSLSRAYEQYF	TGTGCCAGCAGTTTATCGCGAGCCTACGAGCAGTACTTC
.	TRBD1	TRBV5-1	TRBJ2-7	CASSLGQGAFSYEQYF	TGCGCCAGCAGCCTGGGACAGGGGGCATTCTCCTACGAGCAGTACTTC
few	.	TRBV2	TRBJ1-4	CASSETAASRAKLFF	TGTGCCAGCAGTGAAACCGCGGCCTCCCGGGCAAAACTGTTTTTT
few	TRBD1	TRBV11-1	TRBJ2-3	CASSPGTGKDTQYF	TGTGCCAGCAGCCCCGGGACAGGGAAAGATACGCAGTATTTT
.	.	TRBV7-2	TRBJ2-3	CASSRTDTQYF	TGTGCCAGCAGCCGAACAGATACGCAGTATTTT
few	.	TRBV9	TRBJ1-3	CASSVDGGSSGNTIYF	TGTGCCAGCAGCGTAGACGGCGGGAGCTCTGGAAACACCATATATTTT
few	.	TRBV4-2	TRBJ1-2	CASSRSIGHYYGYTF	TGTGCCAGCAGCCGCTCAATCGGACACTACTATGGCTACACCTTC
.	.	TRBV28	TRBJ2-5	CASSGLQGRETQYF	TGTGCCAGCAGCGGATTACAGGGTAGAGAGACCCAGTACTTC
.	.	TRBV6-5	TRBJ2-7	CASSYAGPYEQYF	TGTGCCAGCAGTTACGCAGGGCCCTACGAGCAGTACTTC
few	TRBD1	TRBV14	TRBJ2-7	CASSRGQGAPQYF	TGTGCCAGCAGCCGAGGACAGGGGGCACCCCAGTACTTC
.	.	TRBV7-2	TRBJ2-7	CASSSGRANEQYF	TGTGCCAGCAGCTCCGGTCGGGCCAACGAGCAGTACTTC
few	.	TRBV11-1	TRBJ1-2	CASSLLGTYGYTF	TGTGCCAGCAGCTTACTAGGGACCTATGGCTACACCTTC
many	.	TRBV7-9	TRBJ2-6	CASSLGPAGIGANVLTF	TGTGCCAGCAGCTTAGGTCCCGCAGGGATAGGGGCCAACGTCCTGACTTTC
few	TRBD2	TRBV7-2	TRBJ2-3	CAGRLAGGSDTQYF	TGTGCCGGCCGACTAGCGGGAGGGTCCGATACGCAGTATTTT
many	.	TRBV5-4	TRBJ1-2	CASSESHRIGYTF	TGTGCCAGCAGCGAATCACACAGAATAGGCTACACCTTC
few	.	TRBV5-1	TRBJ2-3	CASSSTLEVLGDTQYF	TGCGCCAGCAGCTCAACACTAGAAGTGTTAGGAGATACGCAGTATTTT
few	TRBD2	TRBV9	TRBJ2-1	CASSVARTSGYNEQFF	TGTGCCAGCAGCGTAGCTCGGACTAGCGGCTACAATGAGCAGTTCTTC
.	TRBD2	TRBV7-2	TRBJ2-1	CASSLVQRGRQGEQFF	TGTGCCAGCAGCTTAGTGCAGCGGGGGAGGCAAGGTGAGCAGTTCTTC
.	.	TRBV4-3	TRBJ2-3	CASSQAGGQGTDTQYF	TGCGCCAGCAGCCAAGCTGGGGGCCAGGGGACAGATACGCAGTATTTT
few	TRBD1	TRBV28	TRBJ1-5	CASTADRGNQPQHF	TGTGCCAGCACCGCGGACAGGGGTAATCAGCCCCAGCATTTT
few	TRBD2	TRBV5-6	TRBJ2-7	CASSLGGGSGSYEQYF	TGTGCCAGCAGCTTGGGTGGCGGGAGTGGGTCCTACGAGCAGTACTTC
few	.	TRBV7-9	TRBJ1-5	CASSRDGNQPQHF	TGTGCCAGCAGCCGGGACGGAAATCAGCCCCAGCATTTT
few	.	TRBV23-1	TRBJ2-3	CASSRELGILTDTQYF	TGCGCCAGCAGTCGTGAATTGGGGATACTCACAGATACGCAGTATTTT
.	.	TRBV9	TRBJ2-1	CASSPDPPYGSSAYNEQFF	TGTGCCAGCAGCCCCGACCCCCCCTACGGATCTAGCGCCTACAATGAGCAGTTCTTC
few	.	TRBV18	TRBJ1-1	CASSPLTGANTEAFF	TGTGCCAGCTCACCCCTTACGGGAGCGAACACTGAAGCTTTCTTT
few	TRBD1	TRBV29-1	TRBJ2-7	CSTGTGGYEQYF	TGCAGTACCGGGACAGGGGGCTACGAGCAGTACTTC
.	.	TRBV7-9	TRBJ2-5	CASSVDRSGQETQYF	TGTGCCAGCAGCGTAGACAGGTCTGGACAAGAGACCCAGTACTTC
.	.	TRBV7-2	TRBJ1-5	CASSLGQGNQPQHF	TGTGCCAGCAGCTTAGGGCAGGGTAATCAGCCCCAGCATTTT
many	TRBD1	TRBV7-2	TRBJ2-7	CASSPRTGYEQYF	TGTGCCAGCAGTCCCAGGACAGGGTACGAGCAGTACTTC
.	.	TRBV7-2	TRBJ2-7	CASSLAVGSAYEQYF	TGTGCCAGCAGCTTAGCTGTCGGGAGCGCCTACGAGCAGTACTTC
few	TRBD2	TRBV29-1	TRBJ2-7	CSVEGLAGYYEQYF	TGCAGCGTTGAAGGACTAGCGGGATACTACGAGCAGTACTTC
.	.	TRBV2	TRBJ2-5	CASSEATETQYF	TGTGCCAGCAGTGAAGCGACAGAGACCCAGTACTTC
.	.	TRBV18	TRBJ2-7	CASSPSGINSYEQYF	TGTGCCAGCTCACCTTCCGGGATTAACTCCTACGAGCAGTACTTC
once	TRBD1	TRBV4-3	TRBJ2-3	CASSLRQGYTDTQYF	TGCGCCAGCAGCCTTCGACAGGGTTACACAGATACGCAGTATTTT
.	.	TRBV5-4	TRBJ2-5	CASSLASGVETQYF	TGTGCCAGCAGCTTGGCCTCTGGGGTAGAGACCCAGTACTTC
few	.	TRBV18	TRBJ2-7	CASSPPLGGLSYEQYF	TGTGCCAGCTCACCACCATTGGGGGGCCTGTCCTACGAGCAGTACTTC
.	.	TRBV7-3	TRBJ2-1	CASSFRYNEQFF	TGTGCCAGCAGCTTTCGCTACAATGAGCAGTTCTTC
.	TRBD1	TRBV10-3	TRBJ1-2	CAISPGQEYGYTF	TGTGCCATCAGTCCGGGACAGGAGTATGGCTACACCTTC